The clone carrying this T cell receptor (beta chain) occurred a few times. The antigen remains undetermined. Germline values: CDR1 LGHDT, CDR2 YNNKEL (reference sequence). With 0 bases clipped from V and 9 bases from J, the junction kept 1 base outside the gene matches. The CDR3 is 15 residues long. For TCR beta, libraries came from quantitative 5'-RACE with molecular barcodes. TCRdb ran MiXCR on the 5' RACE reads and lists one entry per CDR3 protein. This sample has around 35,000 distinct CDR3 sequences, with 10% to 15% found just once. The sample belongs to a study of CD8 T cells in ankylosing spondylitis. Study-wide points: Reported data indicate significant enrichment of disease-linked clones within matched ankylosing spondylitis synovial fluid. With a CD8+ phenotype, disease-linked clones were relatively rare in peripheral blood.

The rearrangement uses TRBV3-1 and TRBJ1-6; TRBD1 aligns across 11 bases. Material for sequencing was synovial fluid, either unsorted or a sorted T cell fraction (not recorded which). This clonotype was obtained from a male donor with ankylosing spondylitis. CDR3 coding DNA: TGTGCCAGCAGCCAAGAGGACAGGGGGCTTTCACCCCTCCACTTT. Encoded protein: CASSQEDRGLSPLHF.